This entry lists 13 T cell receptor beta chains sequenced from one sample in a study of cytomegalovirus exposure and HLA in healthy donors. A multiplex PCR was run with 60 Vbeta primers and 13 Jbeta primers. The repertoire was sequenced with immunoSEQ multiplex PCR; TCRdb's copy has only in-frame clones and lacks some. The repertoire holds 30,000 to 35,000 clones, 80% seen once, with 6% in the top ten. The sample taken for sequencing was PBMCs. The receptors shown here come from a male donor in good health and CMV-seronegative.

This clone has only a few counts. V is TRBV6-1 and J is TRBJ1-1; the D is unclear. This CDR3 is built from 15 residues. Germline-derived CDR1 and CDR2 are MNHNS and SASEGT. Trimming shortened V by 7 bases and J by 0 bases, and 15 bases separated the two germline ends. The CDR3 is CASNLLVVLNTEAFF. The CDR3 nucleotides read TGTGCCAGCAACCTCCTAGTAGTTCTGAACACTGAAGCTTTCTTT.

This clone was counted a few times. The identical CDR3 is also encoded by other nucleotide sequences in the sample. The chain joins TRBV5-4 to TRBJ2-3; 8 nucleotides align to TRBD1. The junction had 1 base not matched to a gene; V was cut back by 1 base and J by 3 bases. This CDR3 contains 14 residues. In germline, CDR1 is SGHNT, CDR2 YYREEE (reference sequence). CDR3 region: CASSLQGATDTQYF. CDR3 nucleotide sequence: TGTGCCAGCAGCTTGCAGGGGGCTACAGATACGCAGTATTTT.

V is TRBV19 and J is TRBJ1-2; TRBD1 agrees at 10 bases. The junction had 5 bases not matched to a gene; V was cut back by 6 bases and J by 4 bases. CDR3 length equals 14 residues. Germline V lookup: CDR1 LNHDA, CDR2 SQIVND (reference sequence). The CDR3 is CASSTGQGFYGYTF. For the CDR3, the DNA is TGTGCCAGTAGCACGGGACAGGGGTTCTATGGCTACACCTTC.

The chain has TRBV4-1 and TRBJ2-3; TRBD2 agrees at 7 bases. Germline V gives CDR1 MGHRA, CDR2 YSYEKL. V dropped 2 bases and J dropped 6; count of bases not matched to a gene: 8. This CDR3 is built from 15 residues. CDR3 region: CASSQQSSGADTQYF. CDR3 sequence (DNA): TGCGCCAGCAGCCAACAATCGAGCGGGGCGGATACGCAGTATTTT.

The chain combines TRBV4-1 with TRBJ2-2; TRBD2 matches at 15 bases. With 2 bases clipped from V and 1 base from J, the junction kept 2 bases outside the gene matches. CDR3 length equals 18 residues. Germline CDR1 MGHRA, CDR2 YSYEKL. CDR3 residues: CASSQRGLAGGNTGELFF. Here the CDR3 DNA reads TGCGCCAGCAGCCAACGGGGACTAGCGGGAGGGAACACCGGGGAGCTGTTTTTT.

A few counts support this clone. The chain recombines TRBV27 with TRBJ2-7, with a tentative D call TRBD2 (6 bases). Trimming left V 4 bases short and J 1 base short, with 8 bases between. CDR3 length: 13 amino acids. Germline CDR1 is MNHEY and CDR2 is SMNVEV (reference sequence). CDR3 bases: TGTGCCAGCAGTTGGAGCGGGTCCTACGAGCAGTACTTC. Protein sequence: CASSWSGSYEQYF.

The V call is TRBV7-9, the J call TRBJ1-2; 11 bases line up with TRBD1. Germline V lookup: CDR1 SEHNR, CDR2 FQNEAQ (reference sequence). V dropped 6 bases and J dropped 2; count of bases not matched to a gene: 8. This CDR3 is built from 16 residues. CDR3 DNA: TGTGCCAGCAGTCGGACAGGGGGCGCACCCAACTATGGCTACACCTTC. Protein sequence: CASSRTGGAPNYGYTF. The complete variable domain, with remaining parts taken from reference TRBV7-9 and TRBJ1-2, reads DTGVSQNPRHKITKRGQNVTFRCDPISEHNRLYWYRQTLGQGPEFLTYFQNEAQLEKSRLLSDRFSAERPKGSFSTLEIQRTEQGDSAMYLCASSRTGGAPNYGYTFGSGTRLTVV.

The rearrangement links TRBV9 to TRBJ1-2, with D maybe TRBD1 (6 bases). CDR1 and CDR2 (germline): SGDLS, YYNGEE. The CDR3 sequence is 16 residues long. Trimming took off 3 bases at V and 7 bases at J, with 22 bases between the two ends. The CDR3 DNA follows: TGTGCCAGCAGCGCTACCAGAGGGGGGGGGCCGGGTGGCTACACCTTC. This translates into CASSATRGGGPGGYTF.

This clone was counted a single time. This chain uses TRBV30 with TRBJ2-3; D possibly corresponds to TRBD1 (5 bases). Germline lookup yields CDR1 GTSNPN and CDR2 SVGIG (reference sequence). V was trimmed by 1 base and J by 4 bases, leaving 18 bases between them. The CDR3 is 16 residues long. The DNA of the CDR3 is TGTGCCTGGAGTGGGTCCAGGGCAGTTCGCGCAGATACGCAGTATTTT. Translation gives CAWSGSRAVRADTQYF.

V usage is TRBV4-1 and J usage is TRBJ2-3; 11 positions match TRBD2. The trim removed 0 bases at V and 0 bases at J, leaving 2 bases unmatched. The CDR3 loop spans 17 amino acids. Germline V gene lookup returns CDR1 MGHRA and CDR2 YSYEKL. The DNA for the CDR3 is TGCGCCAGCAGCCAAGAGACTAGCGGGATTAGCACAGATACGCAGTATTTT. Encoded protein: CASSQETSGISTDTQYF.

The rearrangement joins TRBV7-9 to TRBJ2-7; 10 nucleotides match TRBD1. The germline V gene has CDR1 SEHNR and CDR2 FQNEAQ (reference sequence). The V segment lost 9 bases and the J segment 0 bases; nucleotides outside the gene matches: 11. The CDR3 is 16 amino acids. The CDR3, as DNA: TGTGCCAGTACGACAGGGGGCAGAGGGGACTCCTACGAGCAGTACTTC. It yields the protein CASTTGGRGDSYEQYF.

This chain joins TRBV18 and TRBJ1-4, with 11 bases that match TRBD1. J lost 8 bases, V lost 3 bases, and 5 bases had no gene match. The germline CDR1 and CDR2 sequences are KGHSH and LQKENI. The CDR3 is 15 amino acids. CDR3 protein: CASSPRDRGNEKLFF. Here the CDR3 DNA reads TGTGCCAGCTCACCTCGGGACAGGGGGAACGAAAAACTGTTTTTT. Drawing the rest from reference TRBV18 and TRBJ1-4, the complete variable domain is NAGVMQNPRHLVRRRGQEARLRCSPMKGHSHVYWYRQLPEEGLKFMVYLQKENIIDESGMPKERFSAEFPKEGPSILRIQQVVRGDSAAYFCASSPRDRGNEKLFFGSGTQLSVL.

The V and J genes are TRBV7-3 and TRBJ2-7; 8 bases are shared with TRBD1. The V and J ends lost 5 bases and 4 bases, in that order; junction bases with no gene match: 13. Germline loops: CDR1 SGHTA, CDR2 FQGTGA. The CDR3 totals 16 residues. The CDR3 sequence is CASSRTGPSAAYEQYF. CDR3 in DNA: TGTGCCAGCAGCAGGACAGGGCCATCCGCCGCTTACGAGCAGTACTTC.